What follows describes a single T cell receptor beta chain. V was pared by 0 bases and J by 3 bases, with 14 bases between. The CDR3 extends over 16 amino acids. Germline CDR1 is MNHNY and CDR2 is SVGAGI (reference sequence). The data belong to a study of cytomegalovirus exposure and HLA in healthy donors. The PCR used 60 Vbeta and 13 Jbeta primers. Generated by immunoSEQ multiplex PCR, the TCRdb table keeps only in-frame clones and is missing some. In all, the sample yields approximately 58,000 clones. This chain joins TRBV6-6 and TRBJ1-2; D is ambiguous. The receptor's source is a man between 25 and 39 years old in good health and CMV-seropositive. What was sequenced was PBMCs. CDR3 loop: CASSYSRAGRDYGYTF. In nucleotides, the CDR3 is TGTGCCAGCAGTTACTCGAGGGCAGGACGGGACTATGGCTACACCTTC.